These 31 T cell receptor beta chains were all obtained from the same sample, sequenced in a study of T cells in Graves' hyperthyroidism and ophthalmopathy. RNA transcripts yielded amplified TCR beta CDR3 regions. The TCR CDR3 first-round RT-PCR relied on the HTBI primer set. Each CDR3 protein is one row after TCRdb ran MiXCR on the multiplex PCR reads. The top ten hold roughly 17% of the sample, which has fewer than 900,000 distinct CDR3 sequences, 15% to 20% seen once. Sequences were obtained from blood. The receptor source for this set is a woman in her fifties or sixties with Graves' hyperthyroidism that later progressed to Graves' ophthalmopathy.

Concerning this clonotype itself: Possible read error: a much larger clone is one base away. The chain links TRBV12-3 or TRBV12-4 to TRBJ1-1; D is unresolved. The CDR3 contains 13 residues. This CDR3 is CASKEGLNTGAFF. The CDR3 coding sequence is TGTGCCAGCAAGGAGGGATTGAACACTGGAGCTTTCTTT.

The genes are TRBV12-3 or TRBV12-4 and TRBJ1-2; 8 positions agree with TRBD1. The length of the CDR3 is 13 residues. J was trimmed by 8 bases and V by 3 bases; bases with no gene match: 5. CDR3 sequence reads: CASSFKQGGGYTF. The CDR3 nucleotides read TGTGCCAGCAGTTTCAAACAGGGGGGGGGCTACACCTTC.

This chain joins TRBV7-8 and TRBJ1-1; D unresolved. This CDR3 region has 11 residues. Germline CDR1 is SGHVS and CDR2 is FQNEAQ. V was clipped by 8 bases and J by 5 bases, with 9 bases between them. The chain's CDR3 is CASGVATEAFF. CDR3 bases: TGTGCCAGCGGGGTCGCAACTGAAGCTTTCTTT. Looking up the rest from reference TRBV7-8 and TRBJ1-1 gives the full variable domain: GAGVSQSPRYKVAKRGQDVALRCDPISGHVSLFWYQQALGQGPEFLTYFQNEAQLDKSGLPSDRFFAERPEGSVSTLKIQRTQQEDSAVYLCASGVATEAFFGQGTRLTVV.

This clonotype was observed a few times. The chain employs TRBV29-1 and TRBJ1-1; D is unresolved. CDR3 length equals 15 residues. Germline lookup yields CDR1 SQVTM and CDR2 ANQGSEA. V was pared by 0 bases and J by 2 bases, with 13 bases between. The CDR3 here is CSVEEWSGVNTEAFF. The CDR3 DNA sequence: TGCAGCGTTGAAGAATGGTCCGGGGTTAACACTGAAGCTTTCTTT.

This clonotype was picked up many times. This chain joins TRBV12-3 or TRBV12-4 and TRBJ1-3; D remains unclear. The germline V and J ends were trimmed by 3 bases and 0 bases, with 6 bases remaining between them. This CDR3 has 14 amino acids. DNA of the CDR3: TGTGCCAGCAGTTTCGGCAGCTCTGGAAACACCATATATTTT. Its translation is CASSFGSSGNTIYF.

Many counts were recorded for this clonotype. The chain employs TRBV11-3 and TRBJ2-1; 7 bases map to TRBD2. Looked up from germline, CDR1 is SGHNT and CDR2 is YENEEA. With 2 bases clipped from V and 5 bases from J, the junction kept 12 bases outside the gene matches. The CDR3 extends over 17 amino acids. This CDR3 reads CASSLSMGGGKDNEQFF. The CDR3 DNA is TGTGCCAGCAGCTTAAGTATGGGGGGGGGAAAAGACAATGAGCAGTTCTTC.

This clonotype was detected many times. The V gene is TRBV30, the J gene TRBJ1-5; D remains unclear. The length of the CDR3 is 13 residues. Per the germline V gene, CDR1 is GTSNPN and CDR2 is SVGIG (reference sequence). Trimming stripped 2 bases from V and 2 bases from J, with 7 bases between. The CDR3 DNA reads as TGTGCCTGGAGTTTAACAGGCAATCAGCCCCAGCATTTT. Translation: CAWSLTGNQPQHF.

The J gene is TRBJ2-1, the V gene TRBV18, with D tentatively TRBD2 (6 bases). Germline CDR1 reads KGHSH; CDR2 reads LQKENI. The CDR3 has 15 residues. The V and J ends lost 3 bases and 3 bases respectively, with 12 bases between them. The CDR3 loop is CASSPGGRDYNEQFF. As DNA, the CDR3 is TGTGCCAGCTCACCGGGGGGTCGGGACTACAATGAGCAGTTCTTC. Filled out from reference TRBV18 and TRBJ2-1, the complete variable domain reads NAGVMQNPRHLVRRRGQEARLRCSPMKGHSHVYWYRQLPEEGLKFMVYLQKENIIDESGMPKERFSAEFPKEGPSILRIQQVVRGDSAAYFCASSPGGRDYNEQFFGPGTRLTVL.

This rearrangement joins TRBV24-1 to TRBJ1-2; D is undetermined. This CDR3 comprises 15 residues. The V and J ends lost 3 bases and 4 bases respectively, with 14 bases between them. Germline CDR1 reads KGHDR; CDR2 reads SFDVKD. CDR3 amino acids: CATSDPSGKSYGYTF. The CDR3 nucleotides read TGTGCCACCAGTGATCCATCAGGAAAATCCTATGGCTACACCTTC.

In this sample, this clonotype turned up many times. This sequence joins TRBV6-1 and TRBJ1-1; tentatively, D is TRBD1 (6 bases). The V end lost 5 bases, the J end lost 0 bases, and 22 bases lay between the germline ends. CDR1 is MNHNS, CDR2 SASEGT, per germline. CDR3 length: 18 residues. The DNA for the CDR3 is TGTGCCAGCAGTAAAGGGACATCTCCTGCTTACATGAACACTGAAGCTTTCTTT. Residues: CASSKGTSPAYMNTEAFF.

This clonotype was observed a handful of times. The rearrangement links TRBV3-1 to TRBJ1-3; 9 nucleotides agree with TRBD1. J was trimmed by 7 bases and V by 4 bases; bases with no gene match: 5. The length of the CDR3 is 14 residues. Germline V gene sequence: CDR1 LGHDT, CDR2 YNNKEL (reference sequence). CDR3 in amino acids: CASSRGQGPNTIYF. The DNA of the CDR3 is TGTGCCAGCAGCCGGGGACAGGGCCCCAACACCATATATTTT.

This clonotype came up many times. This rearrangement joins TRBV20-1 to TRBJ1-1; a weak D match, TRBD1 (5 bases). CDR1 is DFQATT, CDR2 SNEGSKA, per germline (reference sequence). The CDR3 is 14 residues long. V lost 0 bases and J lost 5, with 13 bases in between. The CDR3 DNA reads as TGCAGTGCTAGAGATCTGGCAGGGAAGACTGAAGCTTTCTTT. It yields the protein CSARDLAGKTEAFF.

The V and J genes are TRBV6-1 and TRBJ1-2; TRBD1 matches 8 bases. Germline V gives CDR1 MNHNS, CDR2 SASEGT. The V and J ends lost 0 bases and 7 bases, in that order; junction bases with no gene match: 4. The CDR3 extends over 14 amino acids. The CDR3 sequence is CASSEAQGEVGYTF. The CDR3 nucleotides are TGTGCCAGCAGTGAAGCACAGGGGGAGGTTGGCTACACCTTC.

This clonotype was observed at least ten times. The chain couples TRBV7-8 to TRBJ2-5; the match to TRBD2 covers 11 bases. J gave up 5 bases and V 5 bases, and 10 bases lay outside the gene matches. This CDR3 has 16 amino acids. Per germline, CDR1 SGHVS and CDR2 FQNEAQ. CDR3 residues: CASSQSGTSGRETQYF. The CDR3, as DNA: TGTGCCAGCAGCCAAAGCGGGACTAGCGGACGGGAGACCCAGTACTTC. Full variable domain (outside the CDR3, taken from reference TRBV7-8 and TRBJ2-5): GAGVSQSPRYKVAKRGQDVALRCDPISGHVSLFWYQQALGQGPEFLTYFQNEAQLDKSGLPSDRFFAERPEGSVSTLKIQRTQQEDSAVYLCASSQSGTSGRETQYFGPGTRLLVL.

This chain connects TRBV2 to TRBJ1-5; the D gene is possibly TRBD1 (5 bases). Trimming pared 4 bases from V and 0 bases from J, leaving 10 bases between. CDR1 and CDR2 (germline): SNHLY, FYNNEI. CDR3 size: 15 residues. Written as DNA, the CDR3 is TGTGCCAGCAGTGGGTTGACAGATAGCAATCAGCCCCAGCATTTT. This encodes CASSGLTDSNQPQHF.

The chain combines TRBV7-2 with TRBJ1-2; 9 positions agree with TRBD1. Trimming removed 5 bases from V and 3 bases from J; junction bases left unmatched: 10. The length of the CDR3 is 16 residues. The germline gives CDR1 SGHTA, CDR2 FQGNSA. The CDR3 is CASSAQGAGLDYGYTF. The CDR3 coding sequence is TGTGCCAGCAGCGCACAGGGGGCGGGTTTAGACTATGGCTACACCTTC. Full variable domain (remainder filled in from reference TRBV7-2 and TRBJ1-2): GAGVSQSPSNKVTEKGKDVELRCDPISGHTALYWYRQSLGQGLEFLIYFQGNSAPDKSGLPSDRFSAERTGGSVSTLTIQRTQQEDSAVYLCASSAQGAGLDYGYTFGSGTRLTVV.

In this sample, this clonotype turned up many times. The V call is TRBV18, the J call TRBJ1-1; no firm D call. Germline V lookup: CDR1 KGHSH, CDR2 LQKENI. The CDR3 loop spans 15 amino acids. V lost 6 bases to trimming and J lost 5 bases, with 19 bases between them. The CDR3 here is CASSPLGSLGTEAFF. The DNA for the CDR3 is TGTGCCAGCTCGCCTTTAGGGAGTCTCGGGACTGAAGCTTTCTTT.

This clonotype was picked up a small number of times. The chain carries TRBV6-1 and TRBJ1-5; D is unresolved. The germline CDR1 and CDR2 sequences are MNHNS and SASEGT. This CDR3 contains 14 residues. The V and J ends lost 7 bases and 2 bases respectively, with 12 bases between them. CDR3 sequence reads: CASTTGWGNQPQHF. Written as DNA, the CDR3 is TGTGCCAGCACTACCGGTTGGGGCAATCAGCCCCAGCATTTT.

The chain couples TRBV18 to TRBJ1-2, with 8 bases lining up with TRBD1. With V trimmed by 3 bases and J by 4 bases, 4 bases remained unmatched. The CDR3 extends over 14 amino acids. Looked up from germline, CDR1 is KGHSH and CDR2 is LQKENI. The DNA of the CDR3 is TGTGCCAGCTCACCTTCAGGGGGCGCCTATGGCTACACCTTC. Its translation: CASSPSGGAYGYTF. Using reference TRBV18 and TRBJ1-2 for the parts outside the CDR3, the full variable domain is NAGVMQNPRHLVRRRGQEARLRCSPMKGHSHVYWYRQLPEEGLKFMVYLQKENIIDESGMPKERFSAEFPKEGPSILRIQQVVRGDSAAYFCASSPSGGAYGYTFGSGTRLTVV.

This clonotype was seen repeatedly, ten times or more. The chain uses TRBV12-3 or TRBV12-4 and TRBJ2-7; D is ambiguous. This CDR3 has 14 residues. V shed 0 bases and J shed 0 bases, with 6 bases lying between them. The CDR3 nucleotides are TGTGCCAGCAGTTTAGCGGGCCTCTCCTACGAGCAGTACTTC. It translates to CASSLAGLSYEQYF.

The J gene is TRBJ1-2, the V gene TRBV12-3 or TRBV12-4; 7 bases are a match to TRBD1. The CDR3 extends over 13 amino acids. J lost 8 bases, V lost 6 bases, and 9 bases had no gene match. In nucleotides, the CDR3 is TGTGCCAGCAGCTACAGGGGAGGGACGGGCTACACCTTC. This gives the protein CASSYRGGTGYTF.

V gene TRBV20-1 combines with J gene TRBJ2-1; TRBD2 agrees at 10 bases. The germline V gene encodes CDR1 DFQATT and CDR2 SNEGSKA (reference sequence). The CDR3 runs to 19 residues. With V trimmed by 5 bases and J by 0 bases, 16 bases remained unmatched. CDR3 region: CSAEISGGAFVISYNEQFF. CDR3 DNA sequence: TGCAGTGCTGAGATCAGCGGGGGGGCTTTTGTCATCTCCTACAATGAGCAGTTCTTC.

This clonotype appeared many times. The J gene is TRBJ1-1, the V gene TRBV12-3 or TRBV12-4; D not certain. CDR3 size: 15 residues. V was pared by 0 bases and J by 1 base, with 9 bases between. The CDR3 sequence is CASSLAVSKNTEAFF. The DNA for the CDR3 is TGTGCCAGCAGTTTAGCGGTCTCAAAGAACACTGAAGCTTTCTTT.

This chain uses TRBV20-1 with TRBJ1-2, with D tentatively TRBD1 (6 bases). The V end lost 1 base, the J end lost 8 bases, and 14 bases lay between the germline ends. CDR1 is DFQATT and CDR2 is SNEGSKA in the germline V gene (reference sequence). The CDR3 totals 13 residues. The CDR3 nucleotides are TGCAGTGCTAGAGTTCAGGGGTCCCGGGGCTACACCTTC. Protein product: CSARVQGSRGYTF.

Points on this clonotype: This may be a read error, as it is one base from a much larger clone. The V and J genes are TRBV30 and TRBJ1-2, with 8 positions matching TRBD1. This CDR3 contains 13 residues. Germline V lookup: CDR1 GTSNPN, CDR2 SVGIG (reference sequence). CDR3: CVWSDQGAIGYTF. As DNA, the CDR3 is TGTGTCTGGAGTGATCAGGGGGCGATTGGCTACACCTTC.

This clonotype turned up a few times. This chain links TRBV20-1 with TRBJ2-7; D not certain. V lost 5 bases to trimming and J lost 0 bases, with 8 bases between them. The CDR3 extends over 12 amino acids. Germline CDR1 and CDR2: DFQATT and SNEGSKA (reference sequence). This chain's CDR3 is CSARVSSYEQYF. The CDR3 DNA follows: TGCAGTGCTCGGGTGAGCTCCTACGAGCAGTACTTC.

The sample holds a few counts of this clonotype. CDR3 sequence reads: CASSPGGRLSYGYTF. DNA of the CDR3: TGTGCCAGCAGTCCCGGCGGCCGGCTATCCTATGGCTACACCTTC. The chain joins TRBV12-3 or TRBV12-4 to TRBJ1-2; no clear D gene. V was trimmed by 5 bases and J by 4 bases, leaving 17 bases between them. CDR3 length: 15 residues.

The table lists this clonotype with many counts. The chain joins TRBV20-1 to TRBJ1-1; D is uncertain. V lost 5 bases to trimming and J lost 4 bases, with 17 bases between them. The CDR3 sequence is 14 residues long. CDR1 DFQATT and CDR2 SNEGSKA come from the germline V gene (reference sequence). The chain's CDR3 is CSARSRGISTEAFF. CDR3 bases: TGCAGTGCTCGCAGTAGAGGGATCAGCACTGAAGCTTTCTTT.

This clonotype showed up just a few times. The chain is built from TRBV19 and TRBJ1-1, with D unclear. The germline V and J ends were trimmed by 5 bases and 11 bases, with 15 bases remaining between them. The CDR3 runs 12 residues. Germline V CDR1 and CDR2: LNHDA, SQIVND (reference sequence). The CDR3 loop is CASSPSSQTAFF. As DNA, the CDR3 is TGTGCCAGTAGTCCCTCGTCCCAAACGGCTTTCTTT.

This clonotype was seen at least ten times. The V gene is TRBV5-1, the J gene TRBJ1-1, with no clear D. Germline V gene sequence: CDR1 SGHRS, CDR2 YFSETQ. The CDR3 is made up of 14 amino acids. The ends were cut back, 4 bases at V and 1 base at J, with 11 bases in the middle. CDR3 region: CASSQASGNTEAFF. CDR3 in DNA: TGCGCCAGCAGCCAAGCATCGGGGAACACTGAAGCTTTCTTT.

In this sample, this clonotype turned up a few times. V gene TRBV7-8 combines with J gene TRBJ1-5; D remains ambiguous. V lost 8 bases and J 0 bases, leaving 11 bases between the germline ends. Germline CDR1 SGHVS, CDR2 FQNEAQ. This CDR3 spans 14 amino acids. CDR3 loop: CASQPVFSNQPQHF. CDR3 coding DNA: TGTGCCAGCCAGCCCGTTTTTAGCAATCAGCCCCAGCATTTT.